In this sample, the clone carrying this TCR beta chain turned up a few times. Its antigen is unidentified. The sample comes from a study of T cell responses to AZD1222 COVID-19 vaccine. Regarding the study as a whole: Donors, mostly white British, included more females; clonal diversity was possibly underestimated.

V was cut by 4 bases and J by 4 bases, with 5 bases left in between. From germline, CDR1 is SGHTA and CDR2 FQGTGA. The CDR3 has 11 residues. Data came from immunoSEQ multiplex PCR; TCRdb stores just in-frame clones and leaves some out. The repertoire consists of about 120,000 clones, with roughly 90% occurring once and the leading ten covering roughly 4%. The sequencing here drew on peripheral blood, taken on day 0 of AZD1222 vaccination. The V call is TRBV7-3, the J call TRBJ2-7; no clear D. This receptor was obtained from an adult in good health. The CDR3 reads CASSWGYEQYF. In DNA form, the CDR3 reads TGTGCCAGCAGCTGGGGTTACGAGCAGTACTTC.